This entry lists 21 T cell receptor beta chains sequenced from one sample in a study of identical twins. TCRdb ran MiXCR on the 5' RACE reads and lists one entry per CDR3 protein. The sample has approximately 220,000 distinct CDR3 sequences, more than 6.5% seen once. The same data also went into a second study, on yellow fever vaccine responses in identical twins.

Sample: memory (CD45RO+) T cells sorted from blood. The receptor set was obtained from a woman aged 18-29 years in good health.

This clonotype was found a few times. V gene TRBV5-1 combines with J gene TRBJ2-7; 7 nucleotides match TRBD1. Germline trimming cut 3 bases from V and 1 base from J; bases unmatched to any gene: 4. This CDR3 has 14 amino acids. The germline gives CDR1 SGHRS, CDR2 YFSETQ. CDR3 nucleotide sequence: TGCGCCAGCAGCTCCGAGGGACAGTCCTACGAGCAGTACTTC. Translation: CASSSEGQSYEQYF.

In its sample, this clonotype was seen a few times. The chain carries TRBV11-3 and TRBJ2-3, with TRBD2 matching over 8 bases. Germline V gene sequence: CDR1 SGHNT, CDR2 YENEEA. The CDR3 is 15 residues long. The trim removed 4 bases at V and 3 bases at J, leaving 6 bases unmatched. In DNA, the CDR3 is TGTGCCAGCAGCTCCGGGGGGGTGGCGACAGATACGCAGTATTTT. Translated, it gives CASSSGGVATDTQYF.

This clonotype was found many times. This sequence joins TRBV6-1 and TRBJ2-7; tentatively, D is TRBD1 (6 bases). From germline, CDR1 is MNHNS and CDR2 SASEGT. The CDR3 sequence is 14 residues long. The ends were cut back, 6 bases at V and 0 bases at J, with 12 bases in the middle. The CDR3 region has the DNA TGTGCCAGCAGGCAGGGGTTTAGCTCCTACGAGCAGTACTTC. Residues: CASRQGFSSYEQYF.

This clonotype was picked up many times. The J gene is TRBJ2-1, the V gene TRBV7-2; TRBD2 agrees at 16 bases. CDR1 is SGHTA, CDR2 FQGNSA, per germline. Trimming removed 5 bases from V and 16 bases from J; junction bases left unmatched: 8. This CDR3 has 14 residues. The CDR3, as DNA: TGTGCCAGCAGCCGGGGACTAGCGGGAGGGCCCGAATTCTTC. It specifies CASSRGLAGGPEFF. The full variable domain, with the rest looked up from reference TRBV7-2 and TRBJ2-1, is GAGVSQSPSNKVTEKGKDVELRCDPISGHTALYWYRQSLGQGLEFLIYFQGNSAPDKSGLPSDRFSAERTGGSVSTLTIQRTQQEDSAVYLCASSRGLAGGPEFFGPGTRLTVL.

DNA for the CDR3: TGTGCCACCAGTGATCCCGCAAGGAATGAGCAGTTCTTC. Residues: CATSDPARNEQFF. The rearrangement links TRBV24-1 to TRBJ2-1; D gene unclear. The CDR3 totals 13 residues. Trimming pared 3 bases from V and 7 bases from J, leaving 9 bases between. CDR1 is KGHDR, CDR2 SFDVKD, per germline.

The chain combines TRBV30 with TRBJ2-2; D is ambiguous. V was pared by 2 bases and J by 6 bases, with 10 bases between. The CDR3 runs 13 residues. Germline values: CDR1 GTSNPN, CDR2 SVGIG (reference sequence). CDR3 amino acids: CAWSIWSAGELFF. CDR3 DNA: TGTGCCTGGAGTATTTGGTCGGCCGGGGAGCTGTTTTTT.

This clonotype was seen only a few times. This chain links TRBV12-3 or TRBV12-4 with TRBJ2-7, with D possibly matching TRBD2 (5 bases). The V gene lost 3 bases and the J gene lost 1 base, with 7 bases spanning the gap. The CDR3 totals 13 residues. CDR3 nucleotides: TGTGCCAGCAGTTTCGAGGGTTCCTACGAGCAGTACTTC. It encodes CASSFEGSYEQYF.

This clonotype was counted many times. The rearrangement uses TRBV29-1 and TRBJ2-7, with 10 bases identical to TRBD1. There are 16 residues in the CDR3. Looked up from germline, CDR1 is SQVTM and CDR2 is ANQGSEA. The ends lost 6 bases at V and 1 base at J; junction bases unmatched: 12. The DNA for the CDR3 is TGCAGCGTGTGCATCGGGACAGGGGATCTTTCCTACGAGCAGTACTTC. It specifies CSVCIGTGDLSYEQYF.

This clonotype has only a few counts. CDR3 loop: CSWTGQETQYF. In DNA form, the CDR3 reads TGCAGCTGGACTGGGCAAGAGACCCAGTACTTC. This chain joins TRBV20-1 and TRBJ2-5; possible D gene TRBD2, 5 bases. This CDR3 is 11 amino acids long. Germline CDR1 DFQATT, CDR2 SNEGSKA (reference sequence).

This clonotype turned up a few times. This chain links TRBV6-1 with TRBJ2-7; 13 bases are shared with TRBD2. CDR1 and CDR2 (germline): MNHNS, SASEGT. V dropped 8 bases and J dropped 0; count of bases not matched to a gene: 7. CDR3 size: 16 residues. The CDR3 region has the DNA TGTGCCAGCGGACTAGCGGGGGCCCTGAGCTCCTACGAGCAGTACTTC. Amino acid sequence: CASGLAGALSSYEQYF.

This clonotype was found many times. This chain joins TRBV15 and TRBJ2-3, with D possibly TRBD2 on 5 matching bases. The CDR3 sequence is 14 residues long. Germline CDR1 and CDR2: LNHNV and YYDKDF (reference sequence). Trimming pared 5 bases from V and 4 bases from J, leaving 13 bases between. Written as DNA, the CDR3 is TGTGCCACCAGCCGACATTCGGGGTCAGATACGCAGTATTTT. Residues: CATSRHSGSDTQYF.

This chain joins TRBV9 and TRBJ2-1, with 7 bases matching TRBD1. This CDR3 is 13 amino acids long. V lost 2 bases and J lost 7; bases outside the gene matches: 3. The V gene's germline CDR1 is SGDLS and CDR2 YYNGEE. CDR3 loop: CASSVGTVNEQFF. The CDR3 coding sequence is TGTGCCAGCAGCGTCGGGACAGTTAATGAGCAGTTCTTC. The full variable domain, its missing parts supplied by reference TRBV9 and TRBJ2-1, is DSGVTQTPKHLITATGQRVTLRCSPRSGDLSVYWYQQSLDQGLQFLIQYYNGEERAKGNILERFSAQQFPDLHSELNLSSLELGDSALYFCASSVGTVNEQFFGPGTRLTVL.

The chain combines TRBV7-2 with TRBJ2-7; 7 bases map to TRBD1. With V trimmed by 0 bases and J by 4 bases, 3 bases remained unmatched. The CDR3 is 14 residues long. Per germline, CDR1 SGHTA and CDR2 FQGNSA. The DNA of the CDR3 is TGTGCCAGCAGCTTAGCGTTGGGACAGTACGAGCAGTACTTC. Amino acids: CASSLALGQYEQYF.

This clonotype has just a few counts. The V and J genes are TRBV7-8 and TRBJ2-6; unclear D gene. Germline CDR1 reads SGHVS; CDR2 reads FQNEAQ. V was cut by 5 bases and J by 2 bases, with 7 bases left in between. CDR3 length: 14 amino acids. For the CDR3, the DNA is TGTGCCAGCAGCCTCAGGACTGGGGCCAACGTCCTGACTTTC. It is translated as CASSLRTGANVLTF.

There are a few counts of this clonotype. CDR3: CSASEDRVHSDTQYF. The CDR3 region has the DNA TGCAGTGCTAGTGAAGACAGGGTCCACTCAGATACGCAGTATTTT. The V and J genes are TRBV20-1 and TRBJ2-3; 7 positions agree with TRBD1. The junction had 10 bases not matched to a gene; V was cut back by 3 bases and J by 4 bases. Germline V gene sequence: CDR1 DFQATT, CDR2 SNEGSKA (reference sequence). The CDR3 runs to 15 residues.

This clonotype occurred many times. The CDR3 region is CASSFADFYNEQFF. The CDR3 DNA sequence: TGTGCCAGCAGTTTCGCGGATTTTTACAATGAGCAGTTCTTC. The V call is TRBV6-5, the J call TRBJ2-1; D is unclear. The V and J ends lost 4 bases and 4 bases respectively, with 11 bases between them. Germline CDR1 is MNHEY and CDR2 is SVGAGI. This CDR3 is 14 amino acids long.

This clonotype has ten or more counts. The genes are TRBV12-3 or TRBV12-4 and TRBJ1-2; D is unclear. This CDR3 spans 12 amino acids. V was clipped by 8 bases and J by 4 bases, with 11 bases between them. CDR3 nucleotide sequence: TGTGCCAGCCAGCCTTTCATCTATGGCTACACCTTC. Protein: CASQPFIYGYTF.

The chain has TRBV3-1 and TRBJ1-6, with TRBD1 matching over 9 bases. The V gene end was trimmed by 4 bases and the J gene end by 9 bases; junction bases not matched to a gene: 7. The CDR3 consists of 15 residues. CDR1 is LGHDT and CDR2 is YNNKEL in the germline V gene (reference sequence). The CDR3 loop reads CASSRTDRGSSPLHF. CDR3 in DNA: TGTGCCAGCAGCCGGACGGACAGGGGATCTTCACCCCTCCACTTT.

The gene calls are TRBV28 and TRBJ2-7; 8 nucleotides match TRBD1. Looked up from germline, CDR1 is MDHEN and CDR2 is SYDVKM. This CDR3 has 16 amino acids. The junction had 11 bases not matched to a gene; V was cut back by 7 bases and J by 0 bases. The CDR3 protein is CASMAVRTGSSYEQYF. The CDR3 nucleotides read TGTGCCAGCATGGCAGTCAGGACAGGGTCCTCCTACGAGCAGTACTTC.

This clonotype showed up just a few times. In DNA, the CDR3 is TGTGCCAGCTCACCTCCCACGGGGGGGTCCTACAATGAGCAGTTCTTC. This translates into CASSPPTGGSYNEQFF. The rearrangement uses TRBV18 and TRBJ2-1; TRBD2 aligns across 8 bases. V dropped 3 bases and J dropped 1; count of bases not matched to a gene: 5. CDR1 is KGHSH and CDR2 is LQKENI in the germline V gene. This CDR3 is 16 amino acids long.

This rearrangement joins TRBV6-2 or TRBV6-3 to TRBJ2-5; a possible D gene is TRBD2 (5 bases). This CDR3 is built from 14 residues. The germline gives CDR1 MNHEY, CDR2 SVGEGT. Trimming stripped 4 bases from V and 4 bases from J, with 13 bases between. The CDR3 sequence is CASSSNRGRETQYF. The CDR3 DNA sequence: TGTGCCAGCAGTTCAAACCGGGGTCGAGAGACCCAGTACTTC.